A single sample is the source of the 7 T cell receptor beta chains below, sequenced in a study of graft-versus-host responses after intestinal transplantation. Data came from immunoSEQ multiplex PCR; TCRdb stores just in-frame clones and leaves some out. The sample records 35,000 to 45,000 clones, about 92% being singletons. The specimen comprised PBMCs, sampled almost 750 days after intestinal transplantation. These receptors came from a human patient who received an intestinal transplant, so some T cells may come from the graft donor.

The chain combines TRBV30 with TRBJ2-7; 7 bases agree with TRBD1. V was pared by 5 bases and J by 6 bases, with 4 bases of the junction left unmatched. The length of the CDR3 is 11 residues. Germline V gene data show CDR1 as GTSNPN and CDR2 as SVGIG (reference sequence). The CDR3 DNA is TGTGCCTGGGACAGGGTCGGCGAGCAGTACTTC. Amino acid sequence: CAWDRVGEQYF.

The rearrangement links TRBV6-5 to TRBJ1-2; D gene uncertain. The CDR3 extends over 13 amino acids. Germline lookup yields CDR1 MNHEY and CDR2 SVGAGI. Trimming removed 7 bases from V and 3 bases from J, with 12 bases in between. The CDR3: CASTAVPDYGYTF. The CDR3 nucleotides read TGTGCCAGCACGGCAGTCCCAGACTATGGCTACACCTTC.

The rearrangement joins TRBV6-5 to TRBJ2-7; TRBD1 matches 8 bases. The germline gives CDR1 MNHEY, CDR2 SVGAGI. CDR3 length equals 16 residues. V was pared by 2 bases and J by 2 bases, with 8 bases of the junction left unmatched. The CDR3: CASSYLAGGAPYEQYF. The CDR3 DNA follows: TGTGCCAGCAGTTACCTCGCAGGGGGCGCCCCCTACGAGCAGTACTTC.

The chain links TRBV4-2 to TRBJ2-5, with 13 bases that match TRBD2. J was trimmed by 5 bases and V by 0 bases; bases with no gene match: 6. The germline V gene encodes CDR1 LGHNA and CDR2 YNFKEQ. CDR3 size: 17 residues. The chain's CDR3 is CASSQDRTSGGRETQYF. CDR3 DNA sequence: TGTGCCAGCAGCCAAGATCGGACTAGCGGGGGTCGGGAGACCCAGTACTTC.

The CDR3 here is CASSYSGGGNGYTF. DNA of the CDR3: TGTGCCAGCAGTTACAGCGGCGGAGGGAATGGCTACACCTTC. The chain is built from TRBV27 and TRBJ1-2; no clear D gene. The V gene lost 4 bases and the J gene lost 6 bases, with 15 bases spanning the gap. The CDR3 contains 14 residues. Per germline, CDR1 MNHEY and CDR2 SMNVEV (reference sequence).

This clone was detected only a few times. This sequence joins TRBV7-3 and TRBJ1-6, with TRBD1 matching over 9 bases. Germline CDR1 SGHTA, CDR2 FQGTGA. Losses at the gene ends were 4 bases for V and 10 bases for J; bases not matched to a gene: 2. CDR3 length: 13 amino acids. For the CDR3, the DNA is TGTGCCAGCAGCTGGACAGGGGACTCACCCCTCCACTTT. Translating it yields CASSWTGDSPLHF.

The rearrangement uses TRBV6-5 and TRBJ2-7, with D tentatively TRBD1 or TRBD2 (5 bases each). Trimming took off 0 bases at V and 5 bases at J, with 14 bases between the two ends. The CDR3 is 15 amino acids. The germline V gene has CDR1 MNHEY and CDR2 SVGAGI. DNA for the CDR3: TGTGCCAGCAGTTACTCGAAAGGGGAGTCTAACGAGCAGTACTTC. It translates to CASSYSKGESNEQYF.